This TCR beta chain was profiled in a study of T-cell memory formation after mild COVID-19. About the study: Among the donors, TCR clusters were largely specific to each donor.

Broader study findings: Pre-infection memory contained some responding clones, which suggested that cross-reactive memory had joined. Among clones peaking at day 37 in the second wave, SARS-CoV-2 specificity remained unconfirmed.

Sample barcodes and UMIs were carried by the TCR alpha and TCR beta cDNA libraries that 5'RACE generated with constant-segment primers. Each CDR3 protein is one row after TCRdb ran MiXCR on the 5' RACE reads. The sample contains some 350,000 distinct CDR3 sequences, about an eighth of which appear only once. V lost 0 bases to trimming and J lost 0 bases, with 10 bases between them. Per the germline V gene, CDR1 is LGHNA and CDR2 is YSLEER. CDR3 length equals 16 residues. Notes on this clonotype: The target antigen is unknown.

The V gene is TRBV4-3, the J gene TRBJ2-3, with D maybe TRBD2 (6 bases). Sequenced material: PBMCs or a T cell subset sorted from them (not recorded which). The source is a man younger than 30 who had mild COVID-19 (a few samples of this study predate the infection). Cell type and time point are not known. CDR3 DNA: TGCGCCAGCAGCCAAGATCTAGGGACTAGCACAGATACGCAGTATTTT. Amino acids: CASSQDLGTSTDTQYF.